This T cell receptor beta chain was sequenced during a study of response to subunit inactivated influenza vaccine. Study conclusions and caveats: The authors put forward the suggestion that each seasonal influenza vaccination may bring in only a limited number of new T cells.

This clonotype occurred a few times. Its antigen is not identified. The length of the CDR3 is 16 residues. Germline V CDR1 and CDR2: ENHRY, SYGVKD. V was cut by 0 bases and J by 4 bases, with 15 bases left in between. TCRdb redid the calling of the RT-PCR reads with MiXCR, one entry per CDR3 protein. Seen here are over 400,000 distinct CDR3 sequences, 9.5% to 13% observed once, and the top ten hold about an eighth. This sequence originates from a man aged 50-60 years who received an inactivated influenza vaccine. The rearrangement joins TRBV10-3 to TRBJ1-2; D gene unclear. Sequenced material: PBMCs from blood, taken roughly 46 days after vaccination. The chain's CDR3 is CAISESAAATLYGYTF. The CDR3 bases are TGTGCCATCAGTGAGTCGGCGGCAGCAACACTCTATGGCTACACCTTC.